These 30 T cell receptor beta chains came from one sample sequenced in a study of blood T cell repertoires in COVID-19. The method was immunoSEQ multiplex PCR; TCRdb's version includes in-frame clones alone and lacks a portion of them. The data contain 95,000 to 110,000 clones, 84% of them singletons. Sequencing used peripheral blood. These receptors all come from a human donor in a cohort sampled during active COVID-19.

V gene TRBV4-3 combines with J gene TRBJ1-2; D not certain. This CDR3 contains 13 residues. Germline values: CDR1 LGHNA, CDR2 YSLEER. Trimming stripped 8 bases from V and 4 bases from J, with 14 bases between. Written as DNA, the CDR3 is TGCGCCAGCGGTCGGGAGGGAGGCTATGGCTACACCTTC. Encoded protein: CASGREGGYGYTF.

J is TRBJ1-2 and V is TRBV20-1; 7 nucleotides align to TRBD1. The germline gives CDR1 DFQATT, CDR2 SNEGSKA (reference sequence). The ends lost 3 bases at V and 7 bases at J; junction bases unmatched: 11. The CDR3 has 14 amino acids. Here the CDR3 DNA reads TGCAGTGCTAGTAACGGCAGGGGGGATCGTGGCTACACCTTC. This translates into CSASNGRGDRGYTF.

This clone was detected once. The chain has TRBV19 and TRBJ2-2; D is perhaps TRBD1 (5 bases). V shed 4 bases and J shed 0 bases, with 12 bases lying between them. The CDR3 runs to 16 residues. In germline, CDR1 is LNHDA, CDR2 SQIVND (reference sequence). Here the CDR3 reads CASSTQGLTNTGELFF. The CDR3 bases are TGTGCCAGTAGTACTCAGGGATTAACGAACACCGGGGAGCTGTTTTTT.

The V gene is TRBV16, the J gene TRBJ2-1, with D possibly TRBD1 on 7 matching bases. The CDR3 is 15 amino acids. Germline V gives CDR1 KGHSY, CDR2 FQNENV. Trimming pared 3 bases from V and 6 bases from J, leaving 15 bases between. The CDR3 here is CASSHLRGVGNEQFF. CDR3 nucleotide sequence: TGTGCCAGCAGCCACCTCAGGGGGGTAGGCAATGAGCAGTTCTTC. The full variable domain, with the rest looked up from reference TRBV16 and TRBJ2-1, is GEEVAQTPKHLVRGEGQKAKLYCAPIKGHSYVFWYQQVLKNEFKFLISFQNENVFDETGMPKERFSAKCLPNSPCSLEIQATKLEDSAVYFCASSHLRGVGNEQFFGPGTRLTVL.

This clone is a singleton in its sample. The V gene is TRBV2, the J gene TRBJ2-3; 9 nucleotides line up with TRBD2. V shed 7 bases and J 2 bases; nucleotides not matched to a gene: 4. The CDR3 is 14 amino acids. CDR1 and CDR2 from the germline V gene are SNHLY and FYNNEI. For the CDR3, the DNA is TGTGCCAGCAATCTAGCGGGAACCACAGATACGCAGTATTTT. It yields the protein CASNLAGTTDTQYF.

This chain joins TRBV3-1 (or the pseudogene TRBV3-2) and TRBJ2-6, with 7 bases fitting TRBD2. Germline CDR1 reads LGHDT; CDR2 reads YNNKEL (reference sequence). J was trimmed by 0 bases and V by 1 base; bases with no gene match: 9. The CDR3 contains 19 residues. The CDR3 DNA is TGTGCCAGCAGCCAAGGGGGAGGGCTGGGATACTCTGGGGCCAACGTCCTGACTTTC. This codes for CASSQGGGLGYSGANVLTF.

This sequence joins TRBV6-2 or TRBV6-3 and TRBJ1-5, with D uncertain. The CDR3 spans 18 residues. V was trimmed by 3 bases and J by 3 bases, leaving 21 bases between them. From germline, CDR1 is MNHEY and CDR2 SVGEGT. CDR3 sequence reads: CASSYPTRRSKVNQPQHF. As DNA, the CDR3 is TGTGCCAGCAGTTATCCGACGCGGAGGTCCAAAGTCAATCAGCCCCAGCATTTT.

This clone was counted only a few times. The chain links TRBV9 to TRBJ2-3; D is perhaps TRBD2 (6 bases). Germline values: CDR1 SGDLS, CDR2 YYNGEE. Trimming removed 3 bases from V and 6 bases from J, with 17 bases in between. This CDR3 contains 15 residues. CDR3: CASSGWGLGPDTQYF. CDR3 nucleotides: TGTGCCAGCAGCGGATGGGGACTGGGCCCGGATACGCAGTATTTT.

This chain links TRBV7-8 with TRBJ2-1; TRBD2 agrees at 11 bases. This CDR3 spans 16 amino acids. CDR1 is SGHVS, CDR2 FQNEAQ, per germline. The V and J ends lost 4 bases and 4 bases, in that order; junction bases with no gene match: 6. The CDR3 is CASSSRLAGPYNEQFF. The CDR3 DNA follows: TGTGCCAGCAGCTCGAGACTAGCGGGACCATACAATGAGCAGTTCTTC.

J is TRBJ2-1 and V is TRBV30; tentative D call: TRBD2 (5 bases). Germline assignment: CDR1 GTSNPN and CDR2 SVGIG (reference sequence). Trimming pared 0 bases from V and 4 bases from J, leaving 13 bases between. This CDR3 has 15 amino acids. CDR3 sequence reads: CAWSVLVSGYNEQFF. The DNA for the CDR3 is TGTGCCTGGAGTGTACTAGTCAGCGGATACAATGAGCAGTTCTTC.

The CDR3 DNA is TGTGCCAGTAGTATTTTCAGGAGCACAGATACGCAGTATTTT. Protein sequence: CASSIFRSTDTQYF. V gene TRBV19 combines with J gene TRBJ2-3; unclear D gene. This CDR3 spans 14 amino acids. Germline-derived CDR1 and CDR2 are LNHDA and SQIVND (reference sequence). The V end was cut by 3 bases, the J end by 0 bases, with 7 bases between.

The chain joins TRBV7-9 to TRBJ2-2, with 10 bases fitting TRBD1. CDR3 length: 16 residues. The junction had 8 bases not matched to a gene; V was cut back by 5 bases and J by 5 bases. Germline loops: CDR1 SEHNR, CDR2 FQNEAQ (reference sequence). The CDR3 DNA reads as TGTGCCAGCAGCCTCCGACAGGGGGCAGGTACCGGGGAGCTGTTTTTT. Protein: CASSLRQGAGTGELFF.

V and J are TRBV5-1 and TRBJ2-3; 13 bases agree with TRBD2. The germline CDR1 and CDR2 sequences are SGHRS and YFSETQ. The CDR3 has 16 amino acids. V lost 7 bases, J lost 2 bases, and 7 bases stayed unmatched. This CDR3 is CASRGLAGDLTDTQYF. Written as DNA, the CDR3 is TGCGCCAGCCGCGGACTAGCGGGAGATCTCACAGATACGCAGTATTTT.

The chain has TRBV27 and TRBJ2-2; 11 positions match TRBD1. The CDR3 is 17 residues long. Trimming at V came to 2 bases and at J to 5 bases, leaving 7 bases not matched to a gene. Germline V gene data show CDR1 as MNHEY and CDR2 as SMNVEV (reference sequence). CDR3 amino acids: CASSLPGQGARTGELFF. CDR3 sequence (DNA): TGTGCCAGCAGTTTACCCGGACAGGGGGCGCGGACCGGGGAGCTGTTTTTT.

V usage is TRBV6-5 and J usage is TRBJ1-1; maybe TRBD1 (5 bases). The germline CDR1 and CDR2 sequences are MNHEY and SVGAGI. V was clipped by 4 bases and J by 1 base, with 13 bases between them. CDR3 size: 15 residues. CDR3 sequence: CASSSSGGTNTEAFF. In DNA form, the CDR3 reads TGTGCCAGCAGTTCTTCCGGGGGGACGAACACTGAAGCTTTCTTT.

The chain couples TRBV3-1 (or the pseudogene TRBV3-2) to TRBJ2-1; D is ambiguous. The V end was cut by 2 bases, the J end by 9 bases, with 17 bases between. Germline values: CDR1 LGHDT, CDR2 YNNKEL (reference sequence). This CDR3 is built from 15 residues. The CDR3 DNA follows: TGTGCCAGCAGCCAACGGAGTCTCTTAGTCGGTGAGCAGTTCTTC. Translation: CASSQRSLLVGEQFF.

The chain joins TRBV6-6 to TRBJ2-1, with 8 bases that match TRBD1. J lost 16 bases, V lost 6 bases, and 8 bases had no gene match. The CDR3 spans 11 residues. CDR1 is MNHNY and CDR2 is SVGAGI in the germline V gene (reference sequence). CDR3 residues: CASRTDRVKFF. The CDR3 DNA reads as TGTGCCAGCAGAACGGACAGGGTGAAATTCTTC.

The chain carries TRBV2 and TRBJ1-1; tentatively, D is TRBD1 (6 bases). In germline, CDR1 is SNHLY, CDR2 FYNNEI. Trimming left V 8 bases short and J 7 bases short, with 17 bases between. This CDR3 is 13 amino acids long. The CDR3: CASVPQGRNEAFF. CDR3 DNA: TGTGCCAGCGTGCCCCAGGGGAGAAATGAAGCTTTCTTT. Combining the CDR3 with reference TRBV2 and TRBJ1-1 gives the whole variable domain EPEVTQTPSHQVTQMGQEVILRCVPISNHLYFYWYRQILGQKVEFLVSFYNNEISEKSEIFDDQFSVERPDGSNFTLKIRSTKLEDSAMYFCASVPQGRNEAFFGQGTRLTVV.

As concerns this clone: The sample carries other DNA sequences with the same CDR3. The gene calls are TRBV18 and TRBJ1-5, with TRBD1 identical over 8 bases. CDR3 size: 14 residues. The V gene's germline CDR1 is KGHSH and CDR2 LQKENI. The ends lost 3 bases at V and 2 bases at J; junction bases unmatched: 0. This CDR3 is CASSPDRGNQPQHF. The CDR3 DNA sequence: TGTGCCAGCTCACCGGACAGGGGCAATCAGCCCCAGCATTTT. The entire variable domain, with the rest obtained from reference TRBV18 and TRBJ1-5, is as follows: NAGVMQNPRHLVRRRGQEARLRCSPMKGHSHVYWYRQLPEEGLKFMVYLQKENIIDESGMPKERFSAEFPKEGPSILRIQQVVRGDSAAYFCASSPDRGNQPQHFGDGTRLSIL.

This clone was seen once. The V and J genes are TRBV25-1 and TRBJ1-5; D is perhaps TRBD1 (6 bases). V lost 2 bases and J 7 bases, leaving 12 bases between the germline ends. The CDR3 covers 14 residues. Germline-derived CDR1 and CDR2 are MGHDK and SYGVNS. The CDR3 DNA reads as TGTGCCAGCAGTGAACCAGGGGACGGACAGCCCCAGCATTTT. Amino acid sequence: CASSEPGDGQPQHF.

The chain couples TRBV5-1 to TRBJ1-2, with D unresolved. Germline-derived CDR1 and CDR2 are SGHRS and YFSETQ. The CDR3 is 11 amino acids. Trimming shortened V by 2 bases and J by 6 bases, and 5 bases separated the two germline ends. The CDR3 sequence: CASSFGDGYTF. The CDR3 DNA follows: TGCGCCAGCAGCTTCGGGGATGGCTACACCTTC.

The chain employs TRBV7-2 and TRBJ2-7, with TRBD2 as a possible D gene (5 bases). Germline V gene data show CDR1 as SGHTA and CDR2 as FQGNSA. Trimming removed 7 bases at V and 7 bases at J, with 20 bases between. This CDR3 has 14 residues. The CDR3 region has the DNA TGTGCCAGCACCAAGAGGGCGGCCACCCCTGAGCAGTACGTC. Its translation: CASTKRAATPEQYV.

In its sample, this clone was seen once. The chain has TRBV9 and TRBJ1-1; D remains ambiguous. Trimming shortened V by 2 bases and J by 3 bases, and 14 bases separated the two germline ends. The germline gives CDR1 SGDLS, CDR2 YYNGEE. This CDR3 region has 15 residues. This chain's CDR3 is CASSVLASGYTEAFF. The CDR3 region has the DNA TGTGCCAGCAGCGTCCTCGCATCGGGATACACTGAAGCTTTCTTT.

DNA of the CDR3: TGTGCCAGCAGCTTGGGCGGGAGCTCCTACAATGAGCAGTTCTTC. Protein: CASSLGGSSYNEQFF. The chain has TRBV5-4 and TRBJ2-1, with 7 bases matching TRBD2. V lost 0 bases and J lost 0; bases outside the gene matches: 0. The CDR3 has 15 residues. CDR1 is SGHNT and CDR2 is YYREEE in the germline V gene (reference sequence).

The rearrangement joins TRBV19 to TRBJ2-3, with D hard to call. The CDR3 length is 12 residues. Trimming removed 5 bases from V and 2 bases from J, with 5 bases in between. Per the germline V gene, CDR1 is LNHDA and CDR2 is SQIVND (reference sequence). The CDR3 DNA is TGTGCCAGTAGTTCCTACACAGATACGCAGTATTTT. Translation gives CASSSYTDTQYF.

DNA of the CDR3: TGTGCCATCAAAGGACAGGATATGGGGCCCCAGCATTTT. It specifies CAIKGQDMGPQHF. The chain has TRBV10-3 and TRBJ1-5, with 7 bases matching TRBD1. Germline assignment: CDR1 ENHRY and CDR2 SYGVKD. This CDR3 spans 13 amino acids. V dropped 7 bases and J dropped 9; count of bases not matched to a gene: 9.

This chain uses TRBV24-1 with TRBJ2-5, with 12 bases fitting TRBD2. Losses at the gene ends were 5 bases for V and 5 bases for J; bases not matched to a gene: 5. CDR1 and CDR2 from the germline V gene are KGHDR and SFDVKD. The CDR3 is 15 residues long. The CDR3: CATSALAGGLETQYF. For the CDR3, the DNA is TGTGCCACCAGTGCGCTAGCGGGAGGGCTGGAGACCCAGTACTTC.

The rearrangement uses TRBV7-2 and TRBJ2-1; D gene ambiguous. Germline CDR1 reads SGHTA; CDR2 reads FQGNSA. This CDR3 comprises 13 residues. The V end lost 5 bases, the J end lost 7 bases, and 12 bases lay between the germline ends. CDR3 sequence reads: CASSPSNLNEQFF. In DNA form, the CDR3 reads TGTGCCAGCAGCCCCTCCAATCTAAATGAGCAGTTCTTC.

The rearrangement joins TRBV21-1 to TRBJ2-3; the listed D gene, TRBD1, was not tested against the DNA. TRBV21-1 is shown as a pseudogene. CDR3 size: 16 residues. CDR3 DNA: TGTGCCAGCAGCCCCCCCGGAGGGACAGCCACAGATACGCAGTATTTT. Its translation: CASSPPGGTATDTQYF.

In its sample, this clone was seen once. V usage is TRBV24-1 and J usage is TRBJ2-5, with D possibly matching TRBD1 (6 bases). Trimming took off 3 bases at V and 5 bases at J, with 21 bases between the two ends. CDR3 length: 17 amino acids. Germline V lookup: CDR1 KGHDR, CDR2 SFDVKD. The CDR3 coding sequence is TGTGCCACCAGTGATAATACACAGGGCCCGAGGGGGGAGACCCAGTACTTC. Residues: CATSDNTQGPRGETQYF.